The clone carrying this T cell receptor (beta chain) was seen only a few times. The entry originates in a study of CD8 T cells in Susac syndrome. The multiple sclerosis controls consisted of treatment-naive patients with relapsing-remitting disease, either stable or active. FACS was used to enrich TEMRA cells, whereas the CD8+ and CD4+ T cells were obtained by negative isolation. Reverse transcription of roughly 0.5 to 1 ug RNA was carried out with random hexamers. The authors amplified TCR beta CDR3 across 54 Vbeta and 13 Jbeta using immunoSEQ multiplex PCR. MiXCR, run by TCRdb on the immunoSEQ multiplex PCR reads, gives a single entry per CDR3 protein. The table records hundreds of thousands of distinct CDR3 sequences, 65% to 90% of them present only once. V lost 2 bases and J 1 base, leaving 3 bases between the germline ends. Germline lookup yields CDR1 MDHEN and CDR2 SYDVKM. The CDR3 extends over 13 amino acids.

The origin of this receptor is a human donor with multiple sclerosis. The rearrangement uses TRBV28 and TRBJ2-1; D gene uncertain. Input material: CD8+ T cells from PBMCs. The CDR3 DNA follows: TGTGCCAGCAGTTTAAATTCCTACAATGAGCAGTTCTTC. As protein: CASSLNSYNEQFF.